Below are 10 T cell receptor beta chains sequenced from a single sample in a study of T cell responses to AZD1222 COVID-19 vaccine. Here immunoSEQ multiplex PCR was the method, and the copy in TCRdb shows in-frame clones only, minus some. The table records 85,000 to 130,000 clones, 75% to 90% of them present only once. The sample here was peripheral blood, taken on day 0 of AZD1222 vaccination. These receptors were obtained from an adult in good health.

The CDR3 nucleotides read TGCGCCAGCAGCTTGGGCGGTGCGGGGGCAGGAGGGACCGGGGAGCTGTTTTTT. This translates into CASSLGGAGAGGTGELFF. The J gene is TRBJ2-2, the V gene TRBV5-1; D is perhaps TRBD2 (7 bases). The CDR3 is 18 amino acids. Germline loops: CDR1 SGHRS, CDR2 YFSETQ. Between the trimmed V and J ends, which lost 0 bases and 5 bases, there was a span of 20 bases.

The rearrangement joins TRBV18 to TRBJ1-1, with D uncertain. Germline CDR1 reads KGHSH; CDR2 reads LQKENI. CDR3 size: 12 residues. Trimming shortened V by 6 bases and J by 8 bases, and 13 bases separated the two germline ends. In DNA form, the CDR3 reads TGTGCCAGCTCCCCGGCGAGCTCCGAAGCTTTCTTT. It yields the protein CASSPASSEAFF.

The gene calls are TRBV9 and TRBJ1-1, with a possible D match to TRBD1 (6 bases). Germline CDR1 SGDLS, CDR2 YYNGEE. The CDR3 loop spans 12 amino acids. Trimming took 4 bases from V and 7 from J, leaving 11 bases between them. The CDR3 DNA is TGTGCCAGCAGCCCAAACAGGGATGAAGCTTTCTTT. Translation gives CASSPNRDEAFF.

The J gene is TRBJ2-1, the V gene TRBV10-1; the match to TRBD2 covers 12 bases. The germline CDR1 and CDR2 sequences are WNHNN and SYGVQD (reference sequence). The V segment lost 4 bases and the J segment 4 bases; nucleotides outside the gene matches: 8. This CDR3 spans 17 amino acids. The CDR3 spells CASSAPSGRAGYNEQFF. The CDR3, as DNA: TGCGCCAGCAGTGCGCCTAGCGGGAGGGCCGGGTACAATGAGCAGTTCTTC.

The genes are TRBV5-6 and TRBJ2-5; the match to TRBD2 covers 14 bases. V lost 4 bases, J lost 5 bases, and 10 bases stayed unmatched. CDR1 and CDR2 from the germline V gene are SGHDT and YYEEEE. This CDR3 has 17 residues. The CDR3 sequence: CASSLRLAGGPSETQYF. The CDR3 bases are TGTGCCAGCAGCCTTCGACTAGCGGGAGGGCCTAGTGAGACCCAGTACTTC.

The chain links TRBV6-5 to TRBJ2-3, with 9 bases that match TRBD1. From germline, CDR1 is MNHEY and CDR2 SVGAGI. V lost 4 bases and J lost 5; bases outside the gene matches: 7. The CDR3 is 15 amino acids. The CDR3 region has the DNA TGTGCCAGCAGTTTACAGGGGGCGCGGGGAGATACGCAGTATTTT. This translates into CASSLQGARGDTQYF.

J is TRBJ1-5 and V is TRBV11-2, with D unresolved. The germline gives CDR1 SGHAT, CDR2 FQNNGV. Between the trimmed V and J ends, which lost 4 bases and 3 bases, there was a span of 7 bases. The CDR3 is 13 residues long. The CDR3 sequence is CASSSGNNQPQHF. CDR3 in DNA: TGTGCCAGCAGCTCTGGGAACAATCAGCCCCAGCATTTT.

This clone was picked up one time. This rearrangement joins TRBV7-3 to TRBJ2-1; 8 positions match TRBD2. The CDR3 contains 14 residues. The germline V gene has CDR1 SGHTA and CDR2 FQGTGA. V gave up 3 bases and J gave up 8 bases; unmatched junction bases: 6. CDR3: CASSLAGGSDEQFF. DNA for the CDR3: TGTGCCAGCAGCTTGGCGGGAGGTTCCGATGAGCAGTTCTTC.

V gene TRBV11-3 combines with J gene TRBJ2-3; 11 nucleotides match TRBD1. After removal of 1 base from V and 2 bases from J, the junction contained 5 bases not matched to a gene. This CDR3 has 17 amino acids. Germline V lookup: CDR1 SGHNT, CDR2 YENEEA. The CDR3 DNA sequence: TGTGCCAGCAGCTTAGTCGGGACAGGGGGGAACACAGATACGCAGTATTTT. This codes for CASSLVGTGGNTDTQYF. Combining the CDR3 with reference TRBV11-3 and TRBJ2-3 gives the whole variable domain EAGVVQSPRYKIIEKKQPVAFWCNPISGHNTLYWYLQNLGQGPELLIRYENEEAVDDSQLPKDRFSAERLKGVDSTLKIQPAELGDSAVYLCASSLVGTGGNTDTQYFGPGTRLTVL.

The chain employs TRBV7-9 and TRBJ1-2; TRBD1 matches 8 bases. The V gene end was trimmed by 5 bases and the J gene end by 4 bases; junction bases not matched to a gene: 6. Looked up from germline, CDR1 is SEHNR and CDR2 is FQNEAQ (reference sequence). CDR3 length: 14 amino acids. The CDR3 DNA reads as TGTGCCAGCAGCCCAGGACAGGGAGTCTATGGCTACACCTTC. Residues: CASSPGQGVYGYTF.